The sequence of this TCR beta chain was determined in a study of OX40 agonist ivuxolimab in advanced cancers. Study summary: Allowance was made for prior anti-PD-1, anti-PD-L1 or anti-CTLA-4 therapy, and 40% had some.

A word on this clone: Its cognate antigen is unknown.

Clones were read by immunoSEQ multiplex PCR, and TCRdb kept only the in-frame ones, dropping some. The table has roughly 83,000 clones, 91% seen once; the top ten hold almost 8.5%. CDR1 and CDR2 from the germline V gene are SGDLS and YYNGEE. This CDR3 is built from 14 residues. Trimming took 0 bases from V and 1 from J, leaving 5 bases between them. General study points: Low normalized T-cell clonal expansion was additionally recorded for some nonresponders.

Autoimmune disease history or systemic immunosuppression disqualified patients. The receptor was derived from an adult with an advanced solid tumor such as melanoma, head and neck, liver or kidney cancer. This sequence joins TRBV9 and TRBJ2-1, with D unresolved. Sequencing was performed on CD4+ or CD8+ T cells sorted from blood, taken in a trial of the OX40 agonist ivuxolimab. The DNA for the CDR3 is TGTGCCAGCAGCGTAGGGGGTTCCTACAATGAGCAGTTCTTC. Its protein product is CASSVGGSYNEQFF.